Below, one TCR beta chain is given with its context. Assay: immunoSEQ multiplex PCR; the TCRdb copy retains only in-frame clones and omits some. The sample lists about 380,000 clones, roughly 77% occurring once. With 3 bases removed from V and 7 bases from J, the gap between germline ends came to 13 bases. The germline CDR1 and CDR2 sequences are LNHDA and SQIVND (reference sequence). The CDR3 runs to 14 residues. These data are taken from a study of blood T cell repertoires in COVID-19. Study-level information: Sample material is recorded as cDNA or gDNA derived from T cells, B-cell-depleted T cells, or PBMCs.

V gene TRBV19 combines with J gene TRBJ1-5; no reliable D call. This receptor was identified in a human donor with acute or convalescent COVID-19. The donor label of this sample is uncertain. The sequenced material came from peripheral blood. In DNA form, the CDR3 reads TGTGCCAGTAGTATCAAGGCAGGTCAACAGCCCCAGCATTTT. Translated, it gives CASSIKAGQQPQHF.